Shown below are 30 T cell receptor beta chains from a single sample sequenced in a study of cytomegalovirus exposure and HLA in healthy donors. The PCR contained 60 Vbeta and 13 Jbeta primers. Sequencing was performed with immunoSEQ multiplex PCR; in TCRdb, only in-frame clones are kept and a portion is missing. This sample has 200,000 to 250,000 clones; around 83% occur once, and the top ten carry about 1.4%. The sequenced sample consisted of PBMCs. These TCRs come from a girl aged 10 to 17 in good health and CMV-seronegative.

This clone has a single count. The rearrangement links TRBV2 to TRBJ2-7, with D perhaps TRBD2 (5 bases). The V and J ends lost 5 bases and 3 bases respectively, with 11 bases between them. The V gene's germline CDR1 is SNHLY and CDR2 FYNNEI. This CDR3 contains 13 residues. The CDR3 is CASSTSSIYEQYF. CDR3 nucleotides: TGTGCCAGCAGTACTAGTTCCATCTACGAGCAGTACTTC.

The V call is TRBV27, the J call TRBJ1-2; 8 bases are shared with TRBD1. V was pared by 5 bases and J by 4 bases, with 15 bases of the junction left unmatched. Germline-derived CDR1 and CDR2 are MNHEY and SMNVEV (reference sequence). This CDR3 has 17 residues. This CDR3 reads CASSPPGQENLFYGYTF. The CDR3 DNA follows: TGTGCCAGCAGTCCGCCGGGACAGGAGAATCTTTTCTATGGCTACACCTTC.

The chain uses TRBV27 and TRBJ1-2; perhaps TRBD1 as D (6 bases). Trimming pared 0 bases from V and 7 bases from J, leaving 12 bases between. The CDR3 is 14 amino acids. Germline CDR1 MNHEY, CDR2 SMNVEV (reference sequence). The CDR3 sequence: CASSLSGTLSGYTF. CDR3 DNA sequence: TGTGCCAGCAGTTTATCGGGGACATTGAGTGGCTACACCTTC.

The chain joins TRBV12-5 to TRBJ1-1; 7 bases match TRBD1. With 6 bases clipped from V and 0 bases from J, the junction kept 19 bases outside the gene matches. This CDR3 is built from 19 residues. The germline V gene has CDR1 LGHNT and CDR2 FRNRAP. The CDR3 reads CASGHRDRGHSPLNTEAFF. In nucleotides, the CDR3 is TGTGCTAGTGGACACCGGGACAGAGGACACTCTCCTCTGAACACTGAAGCTTTCTTT. The variable domain in full, with the rest retrieved from reference TRBV12-5 and TRBJ1-1, is DARVTQTPRHKVTEMGQEVTMRCQPILGHNTVFWYRQTMMQGLELLAYFRNRAPLDDSGMPKDRFSAEMPDATLATLKIQPSEPRDSAVYFCASGHRDRGHSPLNTEAFFGQGTRLTVV.

V and J are TRBV11-2 and TRBJ2-3; D uncertain. This CDR3 is built from 12 residues. Germline V CDR1 and CDR2: SGHAT, FQNNGV. V was cut by 7 bases and J by 0 bases, with 5 bases left in between. The CDR3 protein is CASTPSTDTQYF. In DNA, the CDR3 is TGTGCCAGCACCCCTAGCACAGATACGCAGTATTTT.

This chain joins TRBV29-1 and TRBJ2-3, with a possible D match to TRBD2 (5 bases). This CDR3 is 18 amino acids long. Trimming left V 6 bases short and J 4 bases short, with 29 bases between. Germline loops: CDR1 SQVTM, CDR2 ANQGSEA. The CDR3, as DNA: TGCAGCGTCTTCGAAGGGCCGGAGGCCCGCCCCCATTCAGATACGCAGTATTTT. The encoded protein is CSVFEGPEARPHSDTQYF.

The chain uses TRBV6-5 and TRBJ2-5, with D possibly being TRBD1 (5 bases). V was shortened by 5 bases and J by 6 bases, with 10 bases between the two germline ends. The germline gives CDR1 MNHEY, CDR2 SVGAGI. This CDR3 is built from 12 residues. The CDR3 nucleotides are TGTGCCAGCAGTGCAGGGCTGAAGACCCAGTACTTC. This gives the protein CASSAGLKTQYF.

The CDR3 loop reads CASSIRGGRTIEAFF. The CDR3 DNA reads TGTGCCAGTAGTATACGGGGTGGCAGGACCATTGAAGCTTTCTTT. The V gene is TRBV19, the J gene TRBJ1-1; no reliable D call. From germline, CDR1 is LNHDA and CDR2 SQIVND (reference sequence). The V and J ends lost 2 bases and 7 bases respectively, with 17 bases between them. The CDR3 is made up of 15 amino acids. The full variable domain, with the rest looked up from reference TRBV19 and TRBJ1-1, is DGGITQSPKYLFRKEGQNVTLSCEQNLNHDAMYWYRQDPGQGLRLIYYSQIVNDFQKGDIAEGYSVSREKKESFPLTVTSAQKNPTAFYLCASSIRGGRTIEAFFGQGTRLTVV.

The chain carries TRBV5-4 and TRBJ2-1, with 9 bases lining up with TRBD2. The J segment lost 2 bases and the V segment lost 4 bases, leaving 1 base of the junction unmatched. Germline V CDR1 and CDR2: SGHNT, YYREEE (reference sequence). The CDR3 is made up of 14 amino acids. This CDR3 is CASSPSGTYNEQFF. The CDR3 region has the DNA TGTGCCAGCAGCCCTAGCGGGACCTACAATGAGCAGTTCTTC.

The V gene is TRBV6-4, the J gene TRBJ1-4; D may be TRBD1 (5 bases). This CDR3 has 20 amino acids. Deletions cut 2 bases from V and 8 bases from J, with 30 bases between. From germline, CDR1 is MRHNA and CDR2 SNTAGT. CDR3 sequence reads: CASSDTRVGLGQNLVEKLFF. The CDR3 nucleotides are TGTGCCAGCAGTGACACCCGAGTCGGCTTAGGACAAAACCTCGTGGAAAAACTGTTTTTT.

This chain joins TRBV7-8 and TRBJ1-5; tentative D call: TRBD1 (6 bases). Trimming took 4 bases from V and 3 from J, leaving 13 bases between them. Per germline, CDR1 SGHVS and CDR2 FQNEAQ. This CDR3 has 15 amino acids. The CDR3 reads CASSSTGKVNQPQHF. Here the CDR3 DNA reads TGTGCCAGCAGCTCGACAGGAAAGGTCAATCAGCCCCAGCATTTT.

The gene calls are TRBV28 and TRBJ1-2; 7 positions match TRBD1. This CDR3 spans 13 amino acids. CDR1 MDHEN and CDR2 SYDVKM come from the germline V gene. V dropped 3 bases and J dropped 6; count of bases not matched to a gene: 4. The CDR3 region is CASSFRDRDGYTF. CDR3 in DNA: TGTGCCAGCAGTTTCCGGGACAGAGATGGCTACACCTTC.

The chain links TRBV19 to TRBJ1-3; no definite D call. Trimming removed 3 bases from V and 5 bases from J, with 8 bases in between. This CDR3 is built from 13 residues. The germline V gene encodes CDR1 LNHDA and CDR2 SQIVND (reference sequence). CDR3 region: CASSIRGRNTIYF. The CDR3 DNA reads TGTGCCAGTAGTATCCGGGGTCGAAACACCATATATTTT.

Comment on this clone: The sample has other DNA sequences that encode this CDR3 too. Here the CDR3 reads CASSLTGLGYTF. For the CDR3, the DNA is TGTGCCAGCAGCTTAACAGGGTTGGGCTACACCTTC. The chain employs TRBV7-2 and TRBJ1-2; D perhaps matches TRBD1 (6 bases). Trimming shortened V by 2 bases and J by 8 bases, and 9 bases separated the two germline ends. Germline assignment: CDR1 SGHTA and CDR2 FQGNSA. The CDR3 contains 12 residues.

This chain's CDR3 is CASSYSESGYGYTF. Written as DNA, the CDR3 is TGTGCCAGCAGTTACTCGGAGTCAGGGTATGGCTACACCTTC. The chain combines TRBV6-5 with TRBJ1-2; a weak D match, TRBD1 (5 bases). Germline CDR1 MNHEY, CDR2 SVGAGI. CDR3 size: 14 residues. V was cut by 0 bases and J by 5 bases, with 10 bases left in between.

CDR3 in DNA: TGTGCCAGCAGCTTAGAGGGGGATACGCAGTATTTT. Translated: CASSLEGDTQYF. The rearrangement uses TRBV7-9 and TRBJ2-3, with TRBD1 as a possible D gene (5 bases). The CDR3 contains 12 residues. Germline V CDR1 and CDR2: SEHNR, FQNEAQ (reference sequence). V lost 1 base and J lost 6, with 5 bases in between. The complete variable domain, with remaining parts taken from reference TRBV7-9 and TRBJ2-3, reads DTGVSQNPRHKITKRGQNVTFRCDPISEHNRLYWYRQTLGQGPEFLTYFQNEAQLEKSRLLSDRFSAERPKGSFSTLEIQRTEQGDSAMYLCASSLEGDTQYFGPGTRLTVL.

This clone was found once. The chain links TRBV28 to TRBJ2-1; tentative D call: TRBD1 (6 bases). Germline V gene lookup returns CDR1 MDHEN and CDR2 SYDVKM. This CDR3 region has 14 residues. Trimming removed 5 bases at V and 7 bases at J, with 15 bases between. The CDR3 protein is CASSVQGRGNEQFF. Here the CDR3 DNA reads TGTGCCAGCAGTGTCCAGGGGCGCGGGAATGAGCAGTTCTTC.

V usage is TRBV7-9 and J usage is TRBJ2-5, with 8 bases lining up with TRBD2. The CDR3 has 14 amino acids. V gave up 5 bases and J gave up 2 bases; unmatched junction bases: 4. Germline-derived CDR1 and CDR2 are SEHNR and FQNEAQ (reference sequence). The CDR3 loop reads CASSRSGEQETQYF. The DNA of the CDR3 is TGTGCCAGCAGCCGTAGCGGGGAACAAGAGACCCAGTACTTC.

Worth noting for this clone: A junction end diverges from the germline sequence, so it may reflect a read error. The chain employs TRBV7-7 and TRBJ2-5; 8 nucleotides line up with TRBD2. CDR3 length equals 15 residues. The germline V gene encodes CDR1 SSHAT and CDR2 FNYEAQ (reference sequence). The CDR3 nucleotides are TGTGCTAGCATAAGGGTAGCGGGAAGCCAAGAGACCCAGTACTTC. It is translated as CASIRVAGSQETQYF. Together with reference TRBV7-7 and TRBJ2-5, the CDR3 gives the full variable domain: GAGVSQSPRYKVTKRGQDVTLRCDPISSHATLYWYQQALGQGPEFLTYFNYEAQPDKSGLPSDRFSAERPEGSISTLTIQRTEQRDSAMYRCASIRVAGSQETQYFGPGTRLLVL.

V usage is TRBV5-1 and J usage is TRBJ2-7, with TRBD2 matching 10 bases. The CDR3 runs 16 residues. Germline V lookup: CDR1 SGHRS, CDR2 YFSETQ. Trimming took 2 bases from V and 0 from J; bases not matched to a gene: 5. The CDR3 here is CASSFTGTSDSYEQYF. CDR3 nucleotide sequence: TGCGCCAGCAGCTTTACCGGGACTAGCGACTCCTACGAGCAGTACTTC.

This clone was recorded once. CDR3 loop: CASSERGLLNQPQHF. CDR3 in DNA: TGTGCCAGCAGTGAAAGGGGGCTCCTTAATCAGCCCCAGCATTTT. The chain is built from TRBV6-1 and TRBJ1-5; TRBD1 matches 7 bases. There are 15 residues in the CDR3. V shed 2 bases, J shed 4 bases, and the junction held 5 bases outside the gene matches. CDR1 is MNHNS and CDR2 is SASEGT in the germline V gene.

The chain employs TRBV30 and TRBJ2-7; 11 bases agree with TRBD2. CDR3 length: 15 residues. J was trimmed by 5 bases and V by 2 bases; bases with no gene match: 8. From germline, CDR1 is GTSNPN and CDR2 SVGIG (reference sequence). Here the CDR3 reads CAWSTSGRWTDEQYF. In DNA form, the CDR3 reads TGTGCCTGGAGTACTAGCGGGAGATGGACGGACGAGCAGTACTTC. Supplemented by reference TRBV30 and TRBJ2-7, the full variable domain reads SQTIHQWPATLVQPVGSPLSLECTVEGTSNPNLYWYRQAAGRGLQLLFYSVGIGQISSEVPQNLSASRPQDRQFILSSKKLLLSDSGFYLCAWSTSGRWTDEQYFGPGTRLTVT.

This rearrangement joins TRBV7-2 to TRBJ2-1; 11 bases align to TRBD2. Germline V gives CDR1 SGHTA, CDR2 FQGNSA. V was clipped by 4 bases and J by 4 bases; unmatched bases: 3. This CDR3 is 15 amino acids long. Here the CDR3 reads CASSSTSGVYNEQFF. The CDR3 DNA sequence: TGTGCCAGCAGCTCGACTAGCGGGGTATACAATGAGCAGTTCTTC.

This chain connects TRBV5-1 to TRBJ2-7; 9 positions match TRBD1. Trimming at V came to 0 bases and at J to 5 bases, leaving 3 bases not matched to a gene. The length of the CDR3 is 14 residues. Germline CDR1 reads SGHRS; CDR2 reads YFSETQ. CDR3 region: CASSLGGQGDEQYF. CDR3 nucleotides: TGCGCCAGCAGCTTGGGGGGACAGGGCGACGAGCAGTACTTC. The variable domain in full, with the rest retrieved from reference TRBV5-1 and TRBJ2-7, is KAGVTQTPRYLIKTRGQQVTLSCSPISGHRSVSWYQQTPGQGLQFLFEYFSETQRNKGNFPGRFSGRQFSNSRSEMNVSTLELGDSALYLCASSLGGQGDEQYFGPGTRLTVT.

This clone was counted between two and nine times. V usage is TRBV4-1 and J usage is TRBJ1-2, with D possibly being TRBD1 (5 bases). V gave up 0 bases and J gave up 7 bases, with 18 bases separating them. The CDR3 has 16 residues. The germline V gene encodes CDR1 MGHRA and CDR2 YSYEKL. In DNA, the CDR3 is TGCGCCAGCAGCCAAGATTTGAGGACACTCCTACCTGGCTACACCTTC. As protein: CASSQDLRTLLPGYTF.

The rearrangement links TRBV5-6 to TRBJ2-1; D possibly corresponds to TRBD2 (6 bases). Between the trimmed V and J ends, which lost 0 bases and 10 bases, there was a span of 17 bases. Germline V CDR1 and CDR2: SGHDT, YYEEEE. The CDR3 length is 15 residues. CDR3 nucleotide sequence: TGTGCCAGCAGCTTGGTGGGACTGTCCGTTGGCGAGCAGTTCTTC. This codes for CASSLVGLSVGEQFF.

This clone was recorded a few times. V usage is TRBV4-1 and J usage is TRBJ2-7; 7 bases line up with TRBD1. The germline gives CDR1 MGHRA, CDR2 YSYEKL. Unmatched junction bases numbered 11, after V lost 1 base and J lost 5 bases. The CDR3 is made up of 16 amino acids. CDR3 nucleotides: TGCGCCAGCAGCCAAGCTCTGACAGGGCTCTTAAACGAGCAGTACTTC. As protein: CASSQALTGLLNEQYF.

The chain recombines TRBV5-1 with TRBJ1-2, with 7 bases matching TRBD1. Per the germline V gene, CDR1 is SGHRS and CDR2 is YFSETQ. V shed 2 bases and J 0 bases; nucleotides not matched to a gene: 22. This CDR3 contains 21 residues. The CDR3 coding sequence is TGCGCCAGCAGCTTCGGATTACCGGGACAGACCTCTATTTCGTCTAACTATGGCTACACCTTC. Protein sequence: CASSFGLPGQTSISSNYGYTF.

This chain uses TRBV7-2 with TRBJ1-5; the D is unclear. This CDR3 region has 15 residues. Germline values: CDR1 SGHTA, CDR2 FQGNSA. The V and J ends lost 1 base and 6 bases respectively, with 13 bases between them. The DNA of the CDR3 is TGTGCCAGCAGCTTAGTAGGCGGGTTAGGTCAGCCCCAGCATTTT. Encoded protein: CASSLVGGLGQPQHF.

This chain connects TRBV28 to TRBJ2-1, with D hard to call. Trimming stripped 5 bases from V and 8 bases from J, with 7 bases between. CDR1 and CDR2 (germline): MDHEN, SYDVKM. The CDR3 covers 11 residues. CDR3 loop: CASSQKYEQFF. In DNA, the CDR3 is TGTGCCAGCAGTCAAAAATATGAGCAGTTCTTC.